Listed below are T cell receptor beta chains from one sample, sequenced in a study of identical twins. MiXCR was run by TCRdb on the 5' RACE reads, yielding one entry per CDR3 protein. The sample lists some 440,000 distinct CDR3 sequences, approximately 25% occurring once. This sample was also put to use in a study of T cells expressing NK-cell markers.

Sequencing was done on a sample of CD4+ T cells sorted from blood. All receptors come from a woman in her late teens or twenties in good health. Each CDR3 is given with its conserved first and last residue. Fields, in order: J gene, clone size, V gene, D gene, CDR3 protein, CDR3 DNA. The D gene is left open where the match is weak. Not every row has a clone size; where given, it reads once, few, many or a size class.

TRBJ2-1 | - | TRBV20-1 | - | CSARARAEEQFF | TGCAGTGCCAGGGCTAGGGCCGAAGAGCAGTTCTTC
TRBJ2-1 | few | TRBV20-1 | - | CSAPGEGFGEQFF | TGCAGTGCTCCGGGGGAAGGCTTCGGTGAGCAGTTCTTC
TRBJ2-7 | - | TRBV12-3/TRBV12-4 | - | CASSPGTLRPYEQYF | TGTGCCAGCAGTCCCGGGACCCTCCGACCCTACGAGCAGTACTTC
TRBJ1-5 | many | TRBV12-3/TRBV12-4 | - | CASSFSGADQPQHF | TGTGCCAGCAGTTTTTCGGGGGCGGATCAGCCCCAGCATTTT
TRBJ2-7 | - | TRBV6-6 | TRBD1 | CASRPGGPYEQYF | TGTGCCAGCAGGCCAGGGGGTCCCTACGAGCAGTACTTC
TRBJ2-7 | - | TRBV4-3 | - | CASSQPRTVDYEQYF | TGCGCCAGCAGCCAACCCCGGACCGTCGATTACGAGCAGTACTTC
TRBJ2-3 | - | TRBV11-2 | TRBD2 | CASSALPPSGSADTQYF | TGTGCCAGCAGCGCCCTTCCCCCTAGCGGGAGCGCAGATACGCAGTATTTT
TRBJ1-1 | - | TRBV27 | - | CASSLLGRKTEAFF | TGTGCCAGCAGTTTACTGGGGCGGAAAACTGAAGCTTTCTTT
TRBJ1-1 | few | TRBV20-1 | - | CSASRTGNTEAFF | TGCAGTGCTAGCCGGACGGGGAACACTGAAGCTTTCTTT
TRBJ1-5 | few | TRBV20-1 | TRBD1 | CSAGGRTGVRGQPQHF | TGCAGTGCGGGGGGGCGGACAGGGGTTAGGGGTCAGCCCCAGCATTTT
TRBJ2-7 | few | TRBV20-1 | - | CSARWPAPPYEQYF | TGCAGTGCTAGGTGGCCAGCACCTCCCTACGAGCAGTACTTC
TRBJ1-2 | - | TRBV4-3 | - | CASSQAGRAAGYTF | TGCGCCAGCAGCCAAGCGGGTAGGGCGGCTGGCTACACCTTC
TRBJ1-3 | few | TRBV7-2 | - | CASSLASGYTGNTIYF | TGTGCCAGCAGCTTAGCCTCAGGATACACTGGAAACACCATATATTTT
TRBJ2-3 | many | TRBV5-5 | - | CASSSRETDTQYF | TGTGCCAGCAGCTCCAGGGAAACAGATACGCAGTATTTT
TRBJ2-3 | - | TRBV15 | - | CATSGIAGTDTQYF | TGTGCCACCAGCGGGATAGCGGGCACAGATACGCAGTATTTT
TRBJ2-1 | few | TRBV11-2 | TRBD2 | CASSGGGDYNEQFF | TGTGCCAGCAGTGGTGGGGGGGACTACAATGAGCAGTTCTTC
TRBJ1-1 | few | TRBV6-2/TRBV6-3 | - | CASSYRLEAFF | TGTGCCAGCAGTTACCGATTGGAAGCTTTCTTT
TRBJ2-1 | few | TRBV6-5 | - | CASRSSAANNEQFF | TGTGCCAGCAGATCCTCCGCAGCAAACAATGAGCAGTTCTTC
TRBJ2-7 | - | TRBV20-1 | TRBD2 | CSARVGTSPTEQYF | TGCAGTGCTAGAGTGGGGACTAGCCCCACGGAGCAGTACTTC
TRBJ2-5 | many | TRBV20-1 | - | CSAREGKTQYF | TGCAGTGCTCGCGAGGGGAAGACCCAGTACTTC
TRBJ2-7 | few | TRBV6-5 | - | CASSYSPASEQYF | TGTGCCAGCAGTTACTCCCCCGCATCCGAGCAGTACTTC
TRBJ2-3 | few | TRBV6-1 | TRBD2 | CARGRGLAGGTDTQYF | TGTGCCAGAGGGAGGGGTTTAGCGGGAGGCACAGATACGCAGTATTTT
TRBJ2-1 | few | TRBV6-6 | TRBD2 | CASATTSTKQFF | TGTGCCAGCGCGACGACTAGCACCAAGCAGTTCTTC